This is a list of T cell receptor beta chains from one sample in a study of blood T cells in healthy people across ages. TCRdb ran MiXCR on the 5' RACE reads and lists one entry per CDR3 protein. The data contain approximately 1,100,000 distinct CDR3 sequences, 45% of them singletons. The material sequenced was blood. The source is a woman aged 60-70 years in good health. Each CDR3 is given with its conserved first and last residue. Each record gives: J gene, D gene, clone size, V gene, CDR3 DNA, CDR3 protein. The D gene is left open where the match is weak. A row's size may be missing; if present it is once, few, many or a size class.

TRBJ2-7 - - TRBV7-9 TGTGCCAGCAGCTTAGAAGGCCAGACCCCTCAGTACTTC CASSLEGQTPQYF
TRBJ1-6 - once TRBV21-1 TGTGCCAGCAGCAAAGGCAGGACAGGCAATTACTATAATTCACCCCTCCACTTT CASSKGRTGNYYNSPLHF
TRBJ1-6 - - TRBV21-1 TGTGCCAGCAGCAAAGGGAAGGACAGGGAAAGGCGAAATTCACCCCTCCACTTT CASSKGKDRERRNSPLHF
TRBJ2-7 - few TRBV9 TGTGCCAGCAGCTCCCTCGAGAGCGAGCAGTACTTC CASSSLESEQYF
TRBJ2-5 - - TRBV5-1 TGCGCCAGCAGCTCCCTCCGGGAAGCCGGGGAGCAGTACTTC CASSSLREAGEQYF
TRBJ2-4 - many TRBV2 TGTGCCAGCAGTGAGCGACCGGGACAAAACATTCAGTACTTC CASSERPGQNIQYF
TRBJ2-3 - once TRBV12-3/TRBV12-4 TGTGCCAGCAGTGGGGACCCGTCGGATACGCAGTATTTT CASSGDPSDTQYF
TRBJ2-3 TRBD2 - TRBV10-3 TGTGCCATCAGTGAGTCCTGGCTAGCGGGAGACACAGATACGCAGTATTTT CAISESWLAGDTDTQYF
TRBJ2-7 - - TRBV7-2 TGTGCCAGCAGCTGGGGGTTAGTGTACGAGCAGTACTTC CASSWGLVYEQYF
TRBJ2-7 TRBD2 - TRBV14 TGTGCCAGCAGCCAGGGAGCGGGGCTCTCCTACGAGCAGTACTTC CASSQGAGLSYEQYF
TRBJ1-4 - - TRBV14 TGTGCCAGCAGCCAAGATTTTGAGGAAACTAATGAAAAACTGTTTTTT CASSQDFEETNEKLFF
TRBJ2-2 TRBD1 - TRBV5-1 TGCGCCAGCAGCCGGACAGGTCAAGACACCGGGGAGCTGTTTTTT CASSRTGQDTGELFF